This passage covers 14 T cell receptor beta chains from one sample sequenced in a study of blood T cell repertoires in COVID-19. Some clones are missing from TCRdb's copy, which holds only in-frame ones; the method was immunoSEQ multiplex PCR. The sample records around 150,000 clones, 81% being singletons. Sequencing was performed on peripheral blood. Receptor source: a woman aged 55-70 years with active or convalescent COVID-19.

The rearrangement links TRBV5-1 to TRBJ2-1; 11 nucleotides agree with TRBD1. This CDR3 has 15 residues. Germline loops: CDR1 SGHRS, CDR2 YFSETQ. V lost 4 bases, J lost 4 bases, and 4 bases stayed unmatched. The CDR3 reads CASSPDRGLYNEQFF. The DNA of the CDR3 is TGCGCCAGCAGCCCGGACAGGGGGCTTTACAATGAGCAGTTCTTC.

This chain uses TRBV19 with TRBJ2-1; 9 bases align to TRBD1. The trim removed 5 bases at V and 5 bases at J, leaving 7 bases unmatched. Germline CDR1 and CDR2: LNHDA and SQIVND (reference sequence). This CDR3 contains 15 residues. In nucleotides, the CDR3 is TGTGCCAGTAGTGTCGCGAGGACAGGGGACAATGAGCAGTTCTTC. It codes for CASSVARTGDNEQFF. Filled out from reference TRBV19 and TRBJ2-1, the complete variable domain reads DGGITQSPKYLFRKEGQNVTLSCEQNLNHDAMYWYRQDPGQGLRLIYYSQIVNDFQKGDIAEGYSVSREKKESFPLTVTSAQKNPTAFYLCASSVARTGDNEQFFGPGTRLTVL.

A single count supports this clone. The chain couples TRBV28 to TRBJ2-7, with D tentatively TRBD1 (5 bases). Trimming shortened V by 7 bases and J by 3 bases, and 7 bases separated the two germline ends. Germline V gene sequence: CDR1 MDHEN, CDR2 SYDVKM. The CDR3 runs to 11 residues. CDR3 DNA: TGTGCCAGCAACGACAGCTACGAGCAGTACTTC. This codes for CASNDSYEQYF.

This chain joins TRBV4-1 and TRBJ1-5; D might be TRBD1 (5 bases). The germline V and J ends were trimmed by 1 base and 4 bases, with 11 bases remaining between them. This CDR3 region has 15 residues. Germline assignment: CDR1 MGHRA and CDR2 YSYEKL. This chain's CDR3 is CASSQVTAGNQPQHF. The DNA for the CDR3 is TGCGCCAGCAGCCAAGTTACGGCAGGGAATCAGCCCCAGCATTTT.

The gene calls are TRBV30 and TRBJ2-7; tentatively, D is TRBD1 (5 bases). The length of the CDR3 is 14 residues. Between the trimmed V and J ends, which lost 1 base and 0 bases, there was a span of 10 bases. Germline CDR1 and CDR2: GTSNPN and SVGIG (reference sequence). CDR3 DNA sequence: TGTGCCTGGAGTGGGGTCAGGGCCTCCTACGAGCAGTACTTC. It specifies CAWSGVRASYEQYF.

J is TRBJ1-2 and V is TRBV7-9; TRBD1 aligns across 7 bases. CDR1 SEHNR and CDR2 FQNEAQ come from the germline V gene (reference sequence). Trimming at V came to 3 bases and at J to 6 bases, leaving 7 bases not matched to a gene. This CDR3 has 14 amino acids. The CDR3 spells CASSLEGATNGYTF. CDR3 coding DNA: TGTGCCAGCAGCTTGGAGGGGGCGACAAATGGCTACACCTTC.

V and J are TRBV5-1 and TRBJ1-1; 7 bases map to TRBD1. Germline loops: CDR1 SGHRS, CDR2 YFSETQ. The CDR3 has 17 amino acids. V gave up 3 bases and J gave up 1 base; unmatched junction bases: 12. CDR3 DNA sequence: TGCGCCAGCAGCTCCGTACCTATGACAGGGCAGAACACTGAAGCTTTCTTT. Encoded protein: CASSSVPMTGQNTEAFF.

J is TRBJ2-4 and V is TRBV7-2; D remains unclear. Germline assignment: CDR1 SGHTA and CDR2 FQGNSA. This CDR3 comprises 16 residues. The V and J ends lost 1 base and 1 base respectively, with 11 bases between them. This CDR3 reads CASSLDLQWAKNIQYF. DNA for the CDR3: TGTGCCAGCAGCTTAGATTTGCAGTGGGCCAAAAACATTCAGTACTTC.

The chain joins TRBV29-1 to TRBJ1-1, with 8 bases matching TRBD1. V trimming: 5 bases; J trimming: 4 bases; junction bases outside the gene matches: 18. Per germline, CDR1 SQVTM and CDR2 ANQGSEA. This CDR3 has 17 amino acids. The CDR3: CSVSPKRGRGQVTEAFF. CDR3 nucleotide sequence: TGCAGCGTTTCACCCAAGCGGGGCAGGGGGCAGGTCACTGAAGCTTTCTTT. The whole variable domain, remainder taken from reference TRBV29-1 and TRBJ1-1, is SAVISQKPSRDICQRGTSLTIQCQVDSQVTMMFWYRQQPGQSLTLIATANQGSEATYESGFVIDKFPISRPNLTFSTLTVSNMSPEDSSIYLCSVSPKRGRGQVTEAFFGQGTRLTVV.

The chain is built from TRBV5-4 and TRBJ2-5; unclear D gene. The CDR3 has 14 residues. The germline V gene has CDR1 SGHNT and CDR2 YYREEE (reference sequence). Trimming left V 0 bases short and J 5 bases short, with 11 bases between. The CDR3 DNA reads as TGTGCCAGCAGCTTGGGTTCGGGTGGGGAGACCCAGTACTTC. Amino acid sequence: CASSLGSGGETQYF. Full variable domain (outside the CDR3, taken from reference TRBV5-4 and TRBJ2-5): ETGVTQSPTHLIKTRGQQVTLRCSSQSGHNTVSWYQQALGQGPQFIFQYYREEENGRGNFPPRFSGLQFPNYSSELNVNALELDDSALYLCASSLGSGGETQYFGPGTRLLVL.

This sequence joins TRBV4-2 and TRBJ2-2; the match to TRBD2 covers 8 bases. This CDR3 is built from 17 residues. Trimming took 4 bases from V and 3 from J; bases not matched to a gene: 10. CDR1 is LGHNA and CDR2 is YNFKEQ in the germline V gene. CDR3 sequence (DNA): TGTGCCAGCAGCCCCCAGGGGTTTAGCGGGGACACCGGGGAGCTGTTTTTT. Its protein is CASSPQGFSGDTGELFF.

V and J are TRBV28 and TRBJ1-6; D not certain. The CDR3 runs 13 residues. CDR1 is MDHEN, CDR2 SYDVKM, per germline. V lost 7 bases, J lost 7 bases, and 11 bases lay in between. CDR3 region: CASTLLRNSPLHF. The CDR3 DNA sequence: TGTGCCAGCACTCTGTTGAGAAATTCACCCCTCCACTTT.

This clone was detected only once. The chain has TRBV5-1 and TRBJ1-2, with 7 positions matching TRBD1. The CDR3 extends over 14 amino acids. Germline trimming cut 5 bases from V and 8 bases from J; bases unmatched to any gene: 12. Germline V gene data show CDR1 as SGHRS and CDR2 as YFSETQ. The CDR3 loop reads CASRMQGDSRGYTF. The CDR3 nucleotides read TGCGCCAGCAGAATGCAGGGGGATTCGAGGGGCTACACCTTC.

The CDR3 nucleotides read TGTGCCAGCAGTTTATTGGGGGGGACTAACACCGGGGAGCTGTTTTTT. Translated, it gives CASSLLGGTNTGELFF. The rearrangement uses TRBV27 and TRBJ2-2; 7 nucleotides align to TRBD2. The CDR3 is made up of 16 amino acids. Trimming at V came to 1 base and at J to 2 bases, leaving 4 bases not matched to a gene. Per germline, CDR1 MNHEY and CDR2 SMNVEV (reference sequence).